This T cell receptor (beta chain) appears in the sequencing data of a study of cytomegalovirus exposure and HLA in healthy donors (dated by TCRdb to about 2017). As for the study more broadly: An earlier analysis of about 530 of the donors reported 276 Gb of sequence data and around 120 million unique TCR beta sequences obtained from approximately 180 million T cells. To study patterns of TCR occurrence, a later analysis re-analyzed previously published TCR beta repertoires from several hundred donors and added high-resolution HLA genotyping. In a later genetic analysis, genome-wide SNP genotypes for about three fifths of the roughly 670 donors were used, and that subset was treated as a discovery cohort. In the later analysis, no new phenotypic data were used to find candidate immune exposures; instead, reliance was placed on TCR beta sequences and their occurrence across donors. The T cell repertoires of several hundred subjects were profiled by immunosequencing and related to cytomegalovirus serostatus. Besides the first cohort of around 700 subjects, a separate validation cohort made up of roughly 130 different subjects was used. Roughly 310 gigabases of sequencing data and 70 million to 100 million unique TCR sequences were included in an early release covering about 700 HLA-typed donors. The study was designed to test whether signatures of past pathogen exposure could be identified by cataloging public T cell receptors. Both class I and class II loci were covered by HLA typing, at four-digit resolution. To predict cytomegalovirus infection status, the study brought together high-throughput TCR immunosequencing, statistical association of individual TCRs with disease status, and machine learning. Typing coverage differed by locus: A, B, C, DRB1 and DQB1 were typed in about 620-630 donors, DQA1 in about 560, DPA1 in 600 to 610, and DPB1 in just under 490. All discovery cohort repertoires had been generated on a single sequencing platform. Of the roughly 400 genotyped donors, over 65% fell in the genetic ancestry cluster associated with self-reported Caucasian donors. An earlier analysis of 587 of the donors used high-throughput TCR beta sequencing to judge whether each TCR beta V gene segment behaved as functional or pseudogenic. Roughly five DR-DQ haplotypes were handled as single units for association and clustering because linkage in the cohort was strong. Alongside the repertoire data, information on donor age, sex, ethnicity and CMV serostatus was compiled. On average, about 240,000 unique TCR beta nucleotide sequences were sequenced per donor among about 400 genotyped donors of the cohort, with approximately 18% of those sequences being non-productive.

Based on the germline V gene, the CDR1 and CDR2 sequences are KGHSH and LQKENI. From its cysteine to its phenylalanine, the CDR3 spans 15 amino acids. The read is trimmed to its CDR3 DNA, 45 bases read in frame from base 1. V is reduced by 3 bases and J by 1 base, leaving a spacing of 12 bases between them. In total, roughly 670 healthy bone marrow donors made up the cohort. Cohort members were all nominally healthy when sampled, although unrecorded immune exposures were likely present. The donor was CMV seropositive and was included in the group of 300 or so seropositive cohort members. Every donor gave a peripheral blood sample, and the peripheral blood mononuclear cells from that sample were used for TCR beta sequencing. The Qiagen DNeasy Blood Extraction Kit was used to extract genomic DNA from the blood cell samples. About this clone: The antigen it binds to is not known. No quality values exist for individual bases; no much larger clone is one base distant.

Libraries were made using the immunoSEQ multiplex PCR assay. A mixture of 60 forward primers for TCR Vbeta segments and 13 reverse primers for TCR Jbeta segments was used in the multiplex PCR. The CDR3 region of rearranged TCR beta genes was amplified from genomic DNA with a multiplex PCR assay. On the Illumina HiSeq System, the amplified TCR beta libraries were sequenced as 87-base-pair reads. As for how the authors treated the data: Across the roughly 700 repertoires, a later analysis counted approximately 83 million unique TCR beta chains, roughly 11 million of which were shared by at least two donors. A nearest-neighbor algorithm error-corrected the raw reads and collapsed the reads into unique sequences, merging closely related sequences to remove PCR and sequencing errors. To assign V, D and J gene segments, CDR3 sequences were aligned to IMGT reference sequences. For a sequence to be retained, at least a six-nucleotide match to both a V gene segment and a J gene segment was required. Rearrangements were classified as productive when the CDR3 lacked stop codons and remained in frame with V and J, and all other rearrangements were classified as non-productive. CDR3 was defined according to IMGT convention as the region running from the second conserved V-encoded cysteine to the conserved J-encoded phenylalanine. The earlier analysis of some 600 of the donors excluded sequences that lacked an unambiguous match to a single V gene segment. In an earlier analysis of around 590 of the donors, a V segment was called functional when productive rearrangements were above 56.7%, and segregating when the standard deviation between donors exceeded 5%. A statistical classification framework was built to diagnose cytomegalovirus status from the catalog of TCR beta chain sequences. In a later analysis, V and J genes were assigned by comparing TCR nucleotide sequences against IMGT/GENE-DB human TR gene sequences. A later analysis assigned CDR3 sequences and most-parsimonious VDJ recombination scenarios with the TCRdist pipeline. In a later analysis, each TCR beta chain was defined by its CDR3 amino acid sequence together with its V-gene family, and reads without a unique V-gene family were excluded. To address suspected cross-contamination and a sequencing artifact, a later analysis removed under 600 highly shared, low-generation-probability nucleotide sequences. For each public chain, a later analysis derived a clonal expansion index from normalized ranks of inferred template counts within each repertoire. In a later analysis, generation probabilities were computed with a VDJ recombination model fitted to out-of-frame rearrangements, and the resulting probabilities were checked against IGoR. In a later analysis, TCR-TCR, TCR-HLA and TCR-CMV co-occurrence was scored with hypergeometric tests, and a repertoire-size bias correction was applied to TCR pairs. A later analysis estimated false discovery rates by permuting HLA or CMV assignments 20 times. In a later analysis, co-occurring TCRs were grouped using DBSCAN, with TCRdist sequence similarity added in when clustering inside HLA-allele-positive subsets. Repertoires with fewer than 30,000 or more than 120,000 public chains were left out of co-occurrence clustering, as were about five repertoires with anomalous nucleotide sharing. TCRdb retrieved this table from immuneACCESS and kept in-frame rearrangements only. Not all clones are present; in checked studies, unresolved V genes account for under half, and no reason is known for the remainder. Clone size and the V and J calls come from that table; the DNA yielded D and trimming. This sample lists under 200,000 clones; around 80% were detected once. The top ten hold 7% to 9% of the sample.

The research as a whole found: The classifier was reported to diagnose cytomegalovirus status with high specificity and sensitivity in both the original and validation cohorts. According to the authors, the approach could potentially be generalized to other disease states and immunological phenotypes. Because HLA typing was unavailable for some donors at each locus, only the typed subset was used in association tests. The presence/absence analyses assumed that sequencing depth was roughly uniform across donors, and that assumption may not be true. In an earlier analysis of approximately 590 of the donors, most TCR beta V segments appeared in productive rearrangements about 87% or about 30% of the time, broadly matching IMGT annotations. Because the 87-base-pair reads could not distinguish some IMGT-functional V segments, including TRBV6-2 and TRBV6-3, those segments were excluded. A cluster of highly shared sequence variants was judged likely to be a technical artifact of the sequencing pipeline. At a false discovery rate of 0.05, a later analysis linked around 15,000 TCR beta sequences to specific HLA alleles. Because counts were too low, fewer than 20 rarely observed V segments, including chromosome 9 orphons, were excluded from the earlier analysis of fewer than 650 of the donors. In vitro tests confirmed that a few of the cytomegalovirus-associated TCR beta chains recognize cytomegalovirus antigens. Across donors, most TCR sequences were observed very rarely, whereas some public TCRs were present in many individuals. The only immune exposure information available for the cohort was CMV serostatus. An association between a missense DCLRE1C variant and V-gene and J-gene trimming of TCR beta chains was found in a later genetic analysis and replicated in an independent cohort. A further reported finding was that TCR beta sequences accurately predicted the HLA-A and HLA-B alleles for most subjects in the first cohort. When HLA alleles, especially DR and DQ, strongly co-occurred, attributing TCR associations to individual alleles was difficult. According to a later analysis, TCR association rates differed among HLA loci, with DRB1 alleles showing the most associated TCRs and HLA-C alleles showing the fewest. The study gave a list of under 200 TCR beta chains associated with cytomegalovirus. Compared with equally common non-associated chains, HLA-associated TCR beta chains in a later analysis were more clonally expanded and had lower generation probabilities. This cohort had only TCR beta chains sequenced, and the lack of alpha or paired-chain data limited which features could be detected. Linkage disequilibrium might explain the correlated functional status among segregating V segments, but an unknown experimental factor could not be ruled out. Compared with the approximately 670-donor mean, donors in an Asian-associated ancestry cluster had fewer N-insertions in productive TCRs, according to a later genetic analysis. Several of the top co-occurrence clusters appeared to be linked to parvovirus B19, influenza, CMV and Epstein-Barr virus, according to a later analysis. In a later analysis, most CMV-associated TCR beta chains were found to appear HLA-restricted, with HLA associations seemingly driven largely by CMV exposure.

The sample comprised PBMCs. The sequence derives from a male donor in good health and CMV-seropositive. The chain is assembled from TRBV18 and TRBJ1-1, with TRBD1 perhaps the D gene, on 6 matching bases. At the DNA level, the sequence is TGTGCCAGCTCACCGCTCGGACAGCCGAACACTGAAGCTTTCTTT. It is translated as CASSPLGQPNTEAFF.